Sequencing of this T cell receptor beta chain was carried out in a study of T cell clonality in common variable immunodeficiency (dated by TCRdb to 2014 to 2015). General study outcomes and caveats: According to the authors, figuring out what caused the increased clonality in CVID would require sequencing the repertoires of T cell subpopulations. Despite equal DNA input, controls averaged around 82,000 unique sequences per sample versus about 31,547 in CVID samples. Correlations of repertoire features with clinical complications were constrained by heterogeneity among patients within the CVID cohort. TCRbeta clonality was higher in CVID subjects than in healthy controls (t-test p = 0.018), and the increase was most characteristic of about a third of subjects. CVID TCRbeta sequences were reported to have fewer deletions and N-nucleotide insertions and to lack highly modified clones with 13 or more V deletions. CVID subjects shared fewer TCRbeta clones with each other than healthy controls did (p < 0.0001).

Standard criteria, namely reduction of serum IgG, IgA and/or IgM below the normal range together with specific antibody deficiency, were applied for the diagnosis of CVID. The CVID group comprised 45 or so subjects, 15 or so female and some 30 male, aged about 8 to 64 years with a mean age of 40. Both CVID patients and healthy controls were predominantly of Caucasian heritage. At the time of study participation, every CVID subject had been on replacement immunoglobulin therapy for at least one year. No CVID subject was ill or taking immunomodulatory or immunosuppressive medication when blood was collected. Heparinized peripheral whole blood samples of roughly 5 to 9 ml were obtained from each donor. Genomic DNA from adults with common variable immune deficiency (CVID) and from healthy adult controls was used to sequence TCRbeta CDR3 repertoires. Diluted blood was subjected to density centrifugation over Hypaque 1077 or Ficoll-Paque for isolation of peripheral blood mononuclear cells. Genomic DNA was obtained from unsorted mononuclear cells using either Qiagen column purification or a centrifugation-based method.

From the cysteine through the phenylalanine, the CDR3 covers 13 amino acids. Of the CDR3's DNA, 30 bases were read; they are in frame from base 1. The CDR1 and CDR2 encoded by the germline V gene are SGDLS and YYNGEE. Ends trimmed: V by 2 bases, J by 6 bases; bases unmatched to a gene: 1. This clone is considered medium-sized (0.01 to 0.1%). The antigen it recognizes is unknown. The read terminates 3 residues ahead of where the CDR3 ends, so the germline J gene completes it. Equivalent amounts of genomic DNA from CVID and control samples were used as sequencing input. For every sample, a 60 bp segment covering the rearranged TCRbeta CDR3 region was amplified and then sequenced. The immunoSEQ assay, a bias-corrected multiplex PCR combined with high-throughput sequencing, was used for TCRbeta amplification. Per the source publication's procedure: Each unique nucleotide sequence was treated as a clone and annotated with V, D and J genes, copy number and frequency. Sequences were labeled productive if in frame, and non-productive if out of frame or containing stop codons. As previously described, Shannon's entropy was used to calculate clonality. The predicted amino acid sequences of productive clones were used to derive mean CDR3 Kyte-Doolittle hydropathy. The R hclust function was used to hierarchically cluster scaled V gene usage with Manhattan distance and complete linkage. Clone sharing by CDR3 amino acid sequence was assessed by resampling 12 repertoires per group over 100 rounds. The repertoires were searched for 60 to 70 published EBV-specific TCRbeta sequences and a few hundred published CMV-specific TCRbeta sequences. A couple of CVID samples that yielded fewer than 10,000 sequences were excluded from the analysis, so 35 to 50 CVID repertoires were retained. TCRdb carries this immuneACCESS record with in-frame sequences only. Its versions omit some clonotypes, under half of them owing to an unresolved V gene in the studies checked, with the rest unexplained. V, J and clone size reflect that table, while D and trimming were determined from the DNA. This sample shows about 28,000 clones, and none of them turns up only once. Approximately 3% of the sample is in the top ten clones.

Sequencing was done on a sample of peripheral blood mononuclear cells. This clonotype was sampled from a human donor with common variable immunodeficiency. The chain uses TRBV9 and TRBJ2-1; 8 bases in the junction line up with TRBD1. CDR3 bases read: TGTGCCAGCAGCGTCGACAGGGGCAATGAG. Translation gives CASSVDRGNE. The full CDR3 protein reads CASSVDRGNEQFF.